Following are 16 T cell receptor beta chains from one sample sequenced in a study of T cells after yellow fever vaccination. TCRdb used MiXCR to reprocess the 5' RACE reads, holding one entry per CDR3 protein. The sample records tens of thousands of distinct CDR3 sequences, about 7% being singletons. Specimen: CD8+ T cells sorted from PBMCs, collected 15 days after the yellow fever booster vaccination. The source of these receptors is a man aged 25-45 years who received the YFV17D yellow fever vaccine.

This clonotype was observed many times. The junction shows a germline mismatch at one end, possibly a read error. The chain recombines TRBV13 with TRBJ2-3; D remains unclear. Germline values: CDR1 PRHDT, CDR2 FYEKMQ (reference sequence). This CDR3 has 11 residues. Here the CDR3 reads CASRFGDTQYF. In DNA form, the CDR3 reads TGTGCCAGCCGCTTCGGGGATACGCAGTATTTT.

This clonotype came up many times. The J gene is TRBJ2-7, the V gene TRBV6-5; 12 nucleotides line up with TRBD1. Trimming removed 2 bases from V and 5 bases from J; junction bases left unmatched: 4. The CDR3 sequence is 15 residues long. Germline V lookup: CDR1 MNHEY, CDR2 SVGAGI. The CDR3 loop is CASSYTGQGAHEQYF. CDR3 sequence (DNA): TGTGCCAGCAGTTACACGGGACAGGGGGCCCACGAGCAGTACTTC.

On this clonotype: This clone may be a read error of a much larger clone one base away. The chain has TRBV29-1 and TRBJ2-7; 9 bases align to TRBD2. The V segment lost 6 bases and the J segment 2 bases; nucleotides outside the gene matches: 8. CDR1 and CDR2 (germline): SQVTM, ANQGSEA. This CDR3 comprises 14 residues. CDR3 sequence reads: CSVTSSGSTYEQYF. In nucleotides, the CDR3 is TGCAGCGTGACAAGTAGCGGGAGTACCTACGAGCAGTACTTC.

In the case of this clonotype: This could be a read error, since a much larger clone is one nucleotide away. The J gene is TRBJ2-1, the V gene TRBV25-1; the D is unclear. Looked up from germline, CDR1 is MGHDK and CDR2 is SYGVNS. The CDR3 length is 11 residues. Between the trimmed V and J ends, which lost 3 bases and 6 bases, there was a span of 3 bases. This CDR3 is CASSESNEQFF. The CDR3 bases are TGTGCCAGCAGTGAGTCCAATGAGCAGTTCTTC.

At least ten counts were recorded for this clonotype. The J gene is TRBJ1-2, the V gene TRBV12-3 or TRBV12-4; D perhaps matches TRBD1 (6 bases). The CDR3 has 14 amino acids. V was shortened by 7 bases and J by 8 bases, with 20 bases between the two germline ends. CDR3 residues: CASTLGGRVFGYTF. In DNA, the CDR3 is TGTGCCAGCACCCTAGGGGGGCGGGTTTTCGGCTACACCTTC.

This clonotype was recorded many times. The chain recombines TRBV3-1 with TRBJ1-5; no firm D call. The CDR3 contains 13 residues. Per the germline V gene, CDR1 is LGHDT and CDR2 is YNNKEL (reference sequence). V lost 0 bases, J lost 4 bases, and 4 bases lay in between. CDR3 sequence reads: CASSQEGNQPQHF. DNA of the CDR3: TGTGCCAGCAGCCAAGAAGGGAATCAGCCCCAGCATTTT. The full variable domain, its missing parts supplied by reference TRBV3-1 and TRBJ1-5, is DTAVSQTPKYLVTQMGNDKSIKCEQNLGHDTMYWYKQDSKKFLKIMFSYNNKELIINETVPNRFSPKSPDKAHLNLHINSLELGDSAVYFCASSQEGNQPQHFGDGTRLSIL.

Concerning this clonotype itself: The conserved closing phenylalanine or tryptophan is absent in this CDR3, likely reflecting a read error. CDR3 amino acids: CASSPDPGRIEKLFS. CDR3 bases: TGTGCCAGCAGTCCAGACCCCGGCCGGATTGAAAAACTGTTTTCT. V gene TRBV12-3 or TRBV12-4 combines with J gene TRBJ1-4, with unresolved D. Between the trimmed V and J ends, which lost 5 bases and 7 bases, there was a span of 17 bases. The CDR3 is 15 amino acids.

This clonotype was found many times. The J gene is TRBJ2-5, the V gene TRBV6-5; 9 nucleotides agree with TRBD1. The CDR3 is 16 amino acids. Trimming removed 2 bases from V and 4 bases from J; junction bases left unmatched: 8. Germline CDR1 MNHEY, CDR2 SVGAGI. The CDR3 spells CASSYPRGQGVETQYF. As DNA, the CDR3 is TGTGCCAGCAGTTACCCGAGGGGACAGGGTGTAGAGACCCAGTACTTC.

This clonotype was recorded many times. The chain combines TRBV7-8 with TRBJ2-3; weak D call: TRBD1 (5 bases). In germline, CDR1 is SGHVS, CDR2 FQNEAQ. V lost 3 bases to trimming and J lost 3 bases, with 13 bases between them. The CDR3 covers 15 residues. The CDR3 DNA reads as TGTGCCAGCAGCTTGAAGGCAGGGTCTACAGATACGCAGTATTTT. This codes for CASSLKAGSTDTQYF. Full variable domain (remainder filled in from reference TRBV7-8 and TRBJ2-3): GAGVSQSPRYKVAKRGQDVALRCDPISGHVSLFWYQQALGQGPEFLTYFQNEAQLDKSGLPSDRFFAERPEGSVSTLKIQRTQQEDSAVYLCASSLKAGSTDTQYFGPGTRLTVL.

In this sample, this clonotype turned up a few times. The chain is built from TRBV9 and TRBJ2-1, with a possible D match to TRBD1 (5 bases). V was shortened by 3 bases and J by 15 bases, with 13 bases between the two germline ends. The CDR3 covers 11 residues. CDR1 is SGDLS, CDR2 YYNGEE, per germline. The CDR3 is CASSGGGHWFF. For the CDR3, the DNA is TGTGCCAGCAGCGGGGGCGGACACTGGTTCTTC.

This clonotype has at least ten counts. The chain links TRBV6-5 to TRBJ2-6, with TRBD2 as a possible D gene (5 bases). In germline, CDR1 is MNHEY, CDR2 SVGAGI. V lost 3 bases and J lost 3, with 9 bases in between. The CDR3 has 15 residues. The CDR3 sequence is CASSYLRDGANVLTF. The CDR3 region has the DNA TGTGCCAGCAGTTATTTGAGGGATGGGGCCAACGTCCTGACTTTC.

The sample holds many counts of this clonotype. V usage is TRBV30 and J usage is TRBJ2-1, with unresolved D. The CDR3 totals 12 residues. The germline CDR1 and CDR2 sequences are GTSNPN and SVGIG (reference sequence). Trimming removed 1 base at V and 2 bases at J, with 3 bases between. In nucleotides, the CDR3 is TGTGCCTGGAGTGCCGCCTACAATGAGCAGTTCTTC. Residues: CAWSAAYNEQFF.

This clonotype was seen many times. This chain joins TRBV7-9 and TRBJ2-1; the match to TRBD2 covers 10 bases. CDR1 SEHNR and CDR2 FQNEAQ come from the germline V gene (reference sequence). The CDR3 is made up of 15 amino acids. The V segment lost 3 bases and the J segment 3 bases; nucleotides outside the gene matches: 2. The CDR3 coding sequence is TGTGCCAGCAGCTTCGAGCGGGAGGGCTACAATGAGCAGTTCTTC. Residues: CASSFEREGYNEQFF.

This clonotype appeared a few times. V usage is TRBV7-6 and J usage is TRBJ2-1, with 10 bases lining up with TRBD2. There are 17 residues in the CDR3. The V gene's germline CDR1 is SGHVS and CDR2 FNYEAQ. The V segment lost 1 base and the J segment 3 bases; nucleotides outside the gene matches: 6. This CDR3 reads CASSLVTGTSDYNEQFF. The CDR3 coding sequence is TGTGCCAGCAGCTTAGTCACCGGGACTAGCGACTACAATGAGCAGTTCTTC.

This clonotype occurred many times. V usage is TRBV7-2 and J usage is TRBJ2-7; D is unclear. CDR1 SGHTA and CDR2 FQGNSA come from the germline V gene. Deletions cut 2 bases from V and 2 bases from J, with 16 bases between. The CDR3 has 16 residues. This CDR3 is CASSLPDQQRPYEQYF. Written as DNA, the CDR3 is TGTGCCAGCAGCTTACCGGACCAACAGAGACCCTACGAGCAGTACTTC.

This clonotype was found many times. This chain links TRBV7-9 with TRBJ2-1; the D call may be TRBD1 or TRBD2 (5 bases each). This CDR3 region has 14 residues. Germline V gene sequence: CDR1 SEHNR, CDR2 FQNEAQ (reference sequence). Trimming removed 11 bases at V and 0 bases at J, with 14 bases between. As DNA, the CDR3 is TGTGCCGGTATGAGGGGCAGCTCCTACAATGAGCAGTTCTTC. Its translation: CAGMRGSSYNEQFF.